This TCR beta chain was recorded in a study of T cells expressing NK-cell markers. Note on this clonotype: Its antigen is as yet unknown.

This CDR3 has 12 amino acids. Germline V CDR1 and CDR2: SQVTM, ANQGSEA. Generation of TCR beta cDNA was performed by 5'RACE template switching incorporating UMIs. TCRdb reanalyzed the 5' RACE reads, giving one entry per CDR3 protein sequence and no DNA. In all, the sample yields hundreds of thousands of distinct CDR3 sequences. Findings of the study overall: A few donors' CD3+CD56-NKG2C+ cells were dominated by the same clonotypes.

Sequencing used blood T cells: a sorted CD56 or NKG2C T cell subset, CD4+ or CD8+ T cells, or bulk PBMC T cells (not recorded which). The genes are TRBV29-1 and TRBJ2-1. The source of this sequence is a woman aged 18 to 75 in good health. This CDR3 is CSVGLGYNEQFF.